The 10 T cell receptor beta chains below were found in one sample sequenced in a study of T cells in tuberculosis. The time point was: new active TB diagnosis, blood taken before or within 7 days of starting treatment. Only in-frame clones appear in the TCRdb table, and some are missing; sequencing was by immunoSEQ multiplex PCR. This sample carries some 34,000 clones, approximately 90% of them seen once, and the ten largest clones take 5% to 6%. The material was PBMCs, obtained at tuberculosis diagnosis. Source of these receptors: an adult with tuberculosis.

The V call is TRBV29-1, the J call TRBJ2-2, with TRBD1 matching 7 bases. V gave up 7 bases and J gave up 4 bases; unmatched junction bases: 6. CDR3 length: 13 residues. The germline gives CDR1 SQVTM, CDR2 ANQGSEA. CDR3 sequence reads: CSATRGPTGELFF. The CDR3 DNA reads TGCAGCGCAACAAGGGGGCCCACCGGGGAGCTGTTTTTT.

This chain links TRBV9 with TRBJ1-4, with unresolved D. The V and J ends lost 4 bases and 4 bases respectively, with 11 bases between them. From germline, CDR1 is SGDLS and CDR2 YYNGEE. The CDR3 has 14 residues. DNA for the CDR3: TGTGCCAGCAGCCCTAATCGGTTTAATGAAAAACTGTTTTTT. Its protein is CASSPNRFNEKLFF.

The rearrangement links TRBV5-1 to TRBJ1-1; D is uncertain. The V end lost 4 bases, the J end lost 5 bases, and 12 bases lay between the germline ends. Germline lookup yields CDR1 SGHRS and CDR2 YFSETQ. The CDR3 runs to 13 residues. CDR3 DNA: TGCGCCAGCAGCCACTCCCAACGTACTGAAGCTTTCTTT. Translated: CASSHSQRTEAFF.

The rearrangement joins TRBV7-2 to TRBJ2-1, with TRBD1 as a possible D gene (5 bases). Trimming removed 11 bases at V and 3 bases at J, with 11 bases between. Looked up from germline, CDR1 is SGHTA and CDR2 is FQGNSA. There are 12 residues in the CDR3. This CDR3 reads CAELRGYNEQFF. As DNA, the CDR3 is TGTGCCGAACTTAGGGGCTACAATGAGCAGTTCTTC.

The chain couples TRBV19 to TRBJ1-2; TRBD1 aligns across 7 bases. This CDR3 has 14 amino acids. V lost 7 bases to trimming and J lost 3 bases; unmatched junction nucleotides: 8. Germline V gene lookup returns CDR1 LNHDA and CDR2 SQIVND (reference sequence). CDR3 nucleotides: TGTGCCAGTACCTTAGGGGGCCCCGACTATGGCTACACCTTC. Amino acid sequence: CASTLGGPDYGYTF.

This chain joins TRBV6-6 and TRBJ2-2; TRBD2 aligns across 8 bases. The junction had 10 bases not matched to a gene; V was cut back by 11 bases and J by 2 bases. This CDR3 has 15 residues. Germline V CDR1 and CDR2: MNHNY, SVGAGI (reference sequence). CDR3 in amino acids: CACLRGGLNTGELFF. Here the CDR3 DNA reads TGTGCCTGTCTACGCGGGGGGCTTAACACCGGGGAGCTGTTTTTT.

The genes are TRBV28 and TRBJ2-5, with 9 nucleotides matching TRBD1. The J segment lost 5 bases and the V segment lost 3 bases, leaving 7 bases of the junction unmatched. The V gene's germline CDR1 is MDHEN and CDR2 SYDVKM. The CDR3 extends over 15 amino acids. The DNA of the CDR3 is TGTGCCAGCAGTTTTTCGGGACAGGGCAGGGAGACCCAGTACTTC. Translated: CASSFSGQGRETQYF.

In this sample, this clone turned up a few times. The chain uses TRBV9 and TRBJ2-7; a possible D gene is TRBD2 (5 bases). Germline CDR1 SGDLS, CDR2 YYNGEE. CDR3 length: 15 amino acids. V gave up 0 bases and J gave up 3 bases, with 13 bases separating them. CDR3 DNA sequence: TGTGCCAGCAGCGTAGATGATAGCGCCAACTACGAGCAGTACTTC. Its protein is CASSVDDSANYEQYF.

The rearrangement uses TRBV5-1 and TRBJ1-5; D gene uncertain. Per the germline V gene, CDR1 is SGHRS and CDR2 is YFSETQ. This CDR3 has 14 residues. The V end was cut by 2 bases, the J end by 6 bases, with 12 bases between. CDR3 in amino acids: CASSLGGKGQPQHF. In DNA, the CDR3 is TGCGCCAGCAGCTTAGGAGGGAAAGGTCAGCCCCAGCATTTT.

The chain has TRBV28 and TRBJ2-3, with D perhaps matching TRBD2 (5 bases). The V end was cut by 3 bases, the J end by 5 bases, with 15 bases between. The CDR3 loop spans 15 amino acids. The germline V gene has CDR1 MDHEN and CDR2 SYDVKM. CDR3 coding DNA: TGTGCCAGCAGTTTCATCTTGGTACGGGAAGATACGCAGTATTTT. It specifies CASSFILVREDTQYF.